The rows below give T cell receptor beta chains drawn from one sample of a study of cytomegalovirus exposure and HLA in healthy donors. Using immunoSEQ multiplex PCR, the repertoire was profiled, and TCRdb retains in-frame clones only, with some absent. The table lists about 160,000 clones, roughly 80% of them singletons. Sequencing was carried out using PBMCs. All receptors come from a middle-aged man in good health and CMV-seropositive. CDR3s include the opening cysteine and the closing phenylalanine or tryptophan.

CASSIKTGSNQPQHF	TRBJ1-5	TRBV19
CASSERFTGELFF	TRBJ2-2	TRBV19
CASSGYRGQAYEQCF	TRBJ2-7	TRBV5-6
CSVRQTFNTEAFF	TRBJ1-1	TRBV29-1
CASSVLAGVGEQYF	TRBJ2-7	TRBV27
CASSPRTGGGYTF	TRBJ1-2	TRBV9
CASLGGWGTEAFF	TRBJ1-1	TRBV2
CASSGPRTREYGYTF	TRBJ1-2	TRBV9
CASRPGLAEETQYF	TRBJ2-5	TRBV5-1
CASSSSGRGDYEQYF	TRBJ2-7	TRBV5-1
CASSEIADGYGYTF	TRBJ1-2	TRBV6-1
CASSLSGSTDTQYF	TRBJ2-3	TRBV11-1
CASSLAGGETQYF	TRBJ2-5	TRBV13
CSVSGQGPSYGYTF	TRBJ1-2	TRBV29-1
CASRAIRGQAEAFF	TRBJ1-1	TRBV6-1
CASKTGPGYTF	TRBJ1-2	TRBV27
CATSRDKVGADTQYF	TRBJ2-3	TRBV15
CASSFSRTGLYSNQPQHF	TRBJ1-5	TRBV27
CASSLGGPYEQYF	TRBJ2-7	TRBV7-9
CASSSWTGSGIQYF	TRBJ2-4	TRBV5-1
CASSSPGYTEAFF	TRBJ1-1	TRBV7-3
CASRAQGAYGYTF	TRBJ1-2	TRBV2
CAWRGGGTGTVFDTEAFF	TRBJ1-1	TRBV30
CASSPRLTPGGQYF	TRBJ2-7	TRBV5-6
CASSRGYTGELFF	TRBJ2-2	TRBV6-6
CASSFSGGFQETQYF	TRBJ2-5	TRBV5-1
CASSSRGLSDTEAFF	TRBJ1-1	TRBV5-1
CASSPAGSVQPQHF	TRBJ1-5	TRBV28
CASSPRRGGSYNEQFF	TRBJ2-1	TRBV23-1
CASSLGTSAYNEQFF	TRBJ2-1	TRBV5-1
CASSEGLAGADTQYF	TRBJ2-3	TRBV10-1
CASSPLSGRTDTQYF	TRBJ2-3	TRBV2
CASSLAPDSSNEQYF	TRBJ2-7	TRBV28
CASSLVSGGLRGNEQFF	TRBJ2-1	TRBV11-2
CSSSLTGGTYEQYF	TRBJ2-7	TRBV7-9
CASSPGTADEQFF	TRBJ2-1	TRBV11-3
CASTGGIYYYGYTF	TRBJ1-2	TRBV6-1